This T cell receptor (beta chain) appears in the sequencing data of a study of blood T cell repertoires in COVID-19. Assay used: immunoSEQ multiplex PCR; TCRdb lists only in-frame clones, some missing. Of roughly 330,000 clones in the sample, around 90% are singletons; the top ten hold over 4.5%. The CDR3 runs 15 residues. Trimming shortened V by 1 base and J by 1 base, and 10 bases separated the two germline ends. Germline-derived CDR1 and CDR2 are LGHNA and YNFKEQ. In terms of age and location, participants ranged from roughly 18 to 90 years and lived in about 25 US areas. What the recovered Cohort 3 donors had was two negative PCRs, clearance, or symptom resolution.

This clonotype was obtained from a man between 25 and 39 years old who had recovered from COVID-19. Sequencing was performed on PBMCs or T cells enriched from blood (not recorded which). The chain employs TRBV4-2 and TRBJ1-1; D uncertain. The CDR3 coding sequence is TGTGCCAGCAGCCAAGGAGGGCCCGGGAACACTGAAGCTTTCTTT. Translating gives CASSQGGPGNTEAFF.